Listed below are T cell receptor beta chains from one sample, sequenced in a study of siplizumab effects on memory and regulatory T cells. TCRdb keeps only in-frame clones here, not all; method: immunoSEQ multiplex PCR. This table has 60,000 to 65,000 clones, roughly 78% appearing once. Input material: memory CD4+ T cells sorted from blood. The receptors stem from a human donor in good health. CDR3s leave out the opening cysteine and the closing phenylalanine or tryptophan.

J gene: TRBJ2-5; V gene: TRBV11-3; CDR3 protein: ASSLLSGETQY
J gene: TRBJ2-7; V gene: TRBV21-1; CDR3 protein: ASSWEVAPPSYEQY
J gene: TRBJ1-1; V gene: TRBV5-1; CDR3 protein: ASSLLIFATTEAF
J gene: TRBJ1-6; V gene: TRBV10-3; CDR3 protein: AIPQRAGPSSYNSPLH
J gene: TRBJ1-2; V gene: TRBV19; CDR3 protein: ASTIGRSSYGYT
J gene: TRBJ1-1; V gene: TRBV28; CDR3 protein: ASGLNTEAF
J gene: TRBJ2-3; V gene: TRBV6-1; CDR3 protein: ASSEKRAWDTQY
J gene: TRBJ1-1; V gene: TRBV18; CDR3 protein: ASSPPDRELSEAF
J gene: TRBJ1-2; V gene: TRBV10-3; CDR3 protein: AITTTGFYGYT
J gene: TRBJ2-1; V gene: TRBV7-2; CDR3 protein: ASSFYRDSNNEQF
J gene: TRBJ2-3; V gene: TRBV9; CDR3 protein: ASSALGTGNTDTQY
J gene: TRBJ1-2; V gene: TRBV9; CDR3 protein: ASSVSQGRSEGYT
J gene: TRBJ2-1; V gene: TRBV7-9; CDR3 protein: ASSQPSRGNEQF
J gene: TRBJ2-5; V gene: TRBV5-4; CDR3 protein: ASSWTGGTGETQY
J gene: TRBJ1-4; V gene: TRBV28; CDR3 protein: ASTPPIQGRKLF
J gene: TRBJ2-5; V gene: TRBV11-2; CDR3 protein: ASSFFRGQVQETQY
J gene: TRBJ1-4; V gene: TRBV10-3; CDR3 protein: AISDPAQSGEKLF
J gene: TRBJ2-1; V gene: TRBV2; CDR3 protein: ASSVLLGSHNEQF
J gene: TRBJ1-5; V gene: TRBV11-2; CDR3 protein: ASSYLASGNQPQH
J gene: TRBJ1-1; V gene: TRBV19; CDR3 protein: ATKQGMNTEAF
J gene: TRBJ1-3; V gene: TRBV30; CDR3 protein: WGDGGGNTIY
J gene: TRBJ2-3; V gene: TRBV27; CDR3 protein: ASSLGGGLDTQY
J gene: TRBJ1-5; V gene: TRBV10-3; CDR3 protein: AISESEGAQPQH
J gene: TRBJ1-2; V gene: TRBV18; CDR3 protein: ASSPREGGYT
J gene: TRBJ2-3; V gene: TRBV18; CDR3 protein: ASSANRGQDTQY
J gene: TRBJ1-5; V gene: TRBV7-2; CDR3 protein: ASSPGGSNQPQH
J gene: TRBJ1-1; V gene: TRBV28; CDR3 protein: ASSFSTTTEAF
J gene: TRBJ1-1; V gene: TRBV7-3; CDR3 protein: ASSLSPADTEAF
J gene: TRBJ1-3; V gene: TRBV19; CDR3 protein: ASTATFSGNTIY
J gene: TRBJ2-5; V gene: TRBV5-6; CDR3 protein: ASSPGVRYQETQY
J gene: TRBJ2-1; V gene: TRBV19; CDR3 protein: ASSIATGSSYNEQF
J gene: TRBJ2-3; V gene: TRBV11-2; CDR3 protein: ASSPRTGKTDTQY
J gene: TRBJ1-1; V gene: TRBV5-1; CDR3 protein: ASSSGTGSEAF
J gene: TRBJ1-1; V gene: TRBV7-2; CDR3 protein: ASSFNRGAF
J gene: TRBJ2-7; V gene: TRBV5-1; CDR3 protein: ASSLGTSGDEQY
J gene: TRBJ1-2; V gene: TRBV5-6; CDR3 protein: ASSVEMAGYT
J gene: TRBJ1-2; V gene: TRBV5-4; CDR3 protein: ASSQGQENYGYT
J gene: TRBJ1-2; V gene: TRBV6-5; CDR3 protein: ASSYDRLGPGYT
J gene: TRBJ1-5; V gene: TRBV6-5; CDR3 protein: ASSYSGKQPQH
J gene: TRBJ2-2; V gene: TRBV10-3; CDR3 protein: AISESRVDTGELF
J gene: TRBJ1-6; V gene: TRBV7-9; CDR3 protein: ASSYSVQGPNSYNSPLH
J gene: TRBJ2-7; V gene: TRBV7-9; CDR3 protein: ASSLSMVHEQY
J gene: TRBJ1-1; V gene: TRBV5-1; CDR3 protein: ASSSGTGGRAF
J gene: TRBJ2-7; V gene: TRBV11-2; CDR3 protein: ASSSTSGGPSSYEQY
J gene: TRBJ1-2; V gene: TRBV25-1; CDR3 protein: ASSEFGGYT
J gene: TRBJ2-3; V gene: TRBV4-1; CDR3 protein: ASSQEYGLAVTDTQY
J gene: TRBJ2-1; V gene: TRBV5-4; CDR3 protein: ASSSEPGLAGSEQF
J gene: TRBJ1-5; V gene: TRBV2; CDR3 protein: ASSDGTGGRQPQH
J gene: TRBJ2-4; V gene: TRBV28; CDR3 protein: ATLSGGKNIQY
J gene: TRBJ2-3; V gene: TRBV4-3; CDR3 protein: ASSQGGAQTDTQY